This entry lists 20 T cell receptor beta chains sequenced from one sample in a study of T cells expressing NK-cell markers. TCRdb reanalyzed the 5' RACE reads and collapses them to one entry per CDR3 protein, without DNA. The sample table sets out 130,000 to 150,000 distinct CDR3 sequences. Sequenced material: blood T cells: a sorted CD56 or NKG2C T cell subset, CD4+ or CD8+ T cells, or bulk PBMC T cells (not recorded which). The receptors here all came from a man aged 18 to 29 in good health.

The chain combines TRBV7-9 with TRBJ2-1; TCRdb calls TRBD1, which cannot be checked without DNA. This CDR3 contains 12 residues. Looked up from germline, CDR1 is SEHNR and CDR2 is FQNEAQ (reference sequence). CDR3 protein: CASSLDRDQQFF.

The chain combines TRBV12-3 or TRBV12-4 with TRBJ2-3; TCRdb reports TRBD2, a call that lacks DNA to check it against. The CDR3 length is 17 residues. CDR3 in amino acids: CASSFLPQGTRTDTQYF.

The CDR3 loop reads CASSLARLEQYF. V gene TRBV5-6 combines with J gene TRBJ2-7. From germline, CDR1 is SGHDT and CDR2 YYEEEE. This CDR3 has 12 amino acids.

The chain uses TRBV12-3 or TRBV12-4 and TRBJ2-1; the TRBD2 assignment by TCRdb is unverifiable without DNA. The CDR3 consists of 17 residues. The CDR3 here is CASSPGLAGATYNEQFF.

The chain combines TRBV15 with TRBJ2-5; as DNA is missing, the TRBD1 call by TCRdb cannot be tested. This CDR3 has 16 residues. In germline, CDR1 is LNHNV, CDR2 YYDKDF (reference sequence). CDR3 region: CATSRGTDATVETQYF.

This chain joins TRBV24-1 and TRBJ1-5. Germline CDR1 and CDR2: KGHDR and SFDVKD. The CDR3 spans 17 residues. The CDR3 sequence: CATSDGGGGPSNQPQHF.

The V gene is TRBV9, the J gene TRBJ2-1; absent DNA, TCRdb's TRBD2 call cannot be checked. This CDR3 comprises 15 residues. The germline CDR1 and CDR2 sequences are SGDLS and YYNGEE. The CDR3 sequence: CASSVKGREGNEQFF.

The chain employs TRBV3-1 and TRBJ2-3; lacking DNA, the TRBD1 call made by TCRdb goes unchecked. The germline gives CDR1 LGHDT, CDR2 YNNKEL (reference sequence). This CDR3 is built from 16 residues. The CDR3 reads CASRLDRGLGTDTQYF.

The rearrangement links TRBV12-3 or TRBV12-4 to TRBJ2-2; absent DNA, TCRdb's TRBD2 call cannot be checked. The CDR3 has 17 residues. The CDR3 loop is CASSFPSGSWDTGELFF.

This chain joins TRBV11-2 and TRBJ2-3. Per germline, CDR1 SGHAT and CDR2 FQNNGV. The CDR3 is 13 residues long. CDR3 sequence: CASSPISADTQYF.

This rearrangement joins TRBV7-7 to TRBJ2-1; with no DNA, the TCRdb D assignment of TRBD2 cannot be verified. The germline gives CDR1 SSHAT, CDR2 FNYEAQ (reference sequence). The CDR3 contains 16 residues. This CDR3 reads CASSLASPSSYNEQFF.

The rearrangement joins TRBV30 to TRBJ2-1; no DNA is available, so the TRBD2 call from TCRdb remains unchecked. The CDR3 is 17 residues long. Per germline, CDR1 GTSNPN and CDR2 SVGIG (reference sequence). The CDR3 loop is CAWSPPAGGLYYNEQFF.

This CDR3 is CASSLPRGFGELFF. The rearrangement uses TRBV7-9 and TRBJ2-2; TCRdb lists TRBD2, though no DNA is available to test this call. The CDR3 has 14 amino acids. Germline CDR1 is SEHNR and CDR2 is FQNEAQ (reference sequence).

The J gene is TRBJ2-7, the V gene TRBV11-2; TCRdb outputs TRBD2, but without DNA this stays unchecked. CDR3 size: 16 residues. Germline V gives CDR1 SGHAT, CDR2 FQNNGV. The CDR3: CASSLAVLAGGFEQYF.

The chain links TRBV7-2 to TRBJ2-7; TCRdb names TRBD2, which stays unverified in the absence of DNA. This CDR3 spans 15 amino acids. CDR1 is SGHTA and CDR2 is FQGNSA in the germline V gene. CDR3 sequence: CASSSPPGGPREQYF.

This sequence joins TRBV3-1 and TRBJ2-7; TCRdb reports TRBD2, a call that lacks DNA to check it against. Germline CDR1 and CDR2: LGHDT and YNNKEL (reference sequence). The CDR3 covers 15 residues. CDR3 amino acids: CASSQEGPYLYEQYF.

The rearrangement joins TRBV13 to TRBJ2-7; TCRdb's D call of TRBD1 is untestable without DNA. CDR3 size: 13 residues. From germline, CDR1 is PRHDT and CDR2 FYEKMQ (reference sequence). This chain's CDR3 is CASRLTGAYEQYF. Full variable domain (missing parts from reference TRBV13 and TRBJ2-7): AAGVIQSPRHLIKEKRETATLKCYPIPRHDTVYWYQQGPGQDPQFLISFYEKMQSDKGSIPDRFSAQQFSDYHSELNMSSLELGDSALYFCASRLTGAYEQYFGPGTRLTVT.

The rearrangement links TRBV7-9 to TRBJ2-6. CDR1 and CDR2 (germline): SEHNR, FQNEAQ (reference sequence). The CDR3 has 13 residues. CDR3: CASSINRANVLTF.

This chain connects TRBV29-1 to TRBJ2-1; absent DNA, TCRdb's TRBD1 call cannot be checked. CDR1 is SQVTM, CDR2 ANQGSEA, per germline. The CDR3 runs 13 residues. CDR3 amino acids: CSVQTGVRYEQFF.

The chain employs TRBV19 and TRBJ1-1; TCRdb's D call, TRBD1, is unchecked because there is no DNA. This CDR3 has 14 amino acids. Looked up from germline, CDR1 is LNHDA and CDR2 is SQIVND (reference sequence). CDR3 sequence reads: CASSLGQGWTEAFF.